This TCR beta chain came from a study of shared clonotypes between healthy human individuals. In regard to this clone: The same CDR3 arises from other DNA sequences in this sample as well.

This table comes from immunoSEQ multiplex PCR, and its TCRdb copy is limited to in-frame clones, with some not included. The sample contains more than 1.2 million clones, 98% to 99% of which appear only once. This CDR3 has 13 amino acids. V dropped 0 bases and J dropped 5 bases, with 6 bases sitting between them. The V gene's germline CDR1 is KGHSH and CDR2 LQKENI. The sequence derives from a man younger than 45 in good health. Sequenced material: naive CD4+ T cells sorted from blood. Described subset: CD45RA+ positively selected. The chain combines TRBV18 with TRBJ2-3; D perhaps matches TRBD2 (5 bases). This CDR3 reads CASSPPGGDTQYF. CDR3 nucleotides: TGTGCCAGCTCACCACCAGGAGGAGATACGCAGTATTTT.